Presented here are 12 T cell receptor beta chains from one specimen sequenced in a study of blood T cell repertoires in COVID-19. Libraries were prepared by immunoSEQ multiplex PCR; TCRdb keeps only in-frame clonotypes and omits some of them. This sample has approximately 500,000 clones; 80% to 90% occur once, and the top ten carry around 0.9%. The specimen was peripheral blood. All receptors derive from a young man with COVID-19, enrolled during active disease.

The V gene is TRBV5-4, the J gene TRBJ2-3, with 10 bases that match TRBD2. The CDR3 has 17 amino acids. The ends lost 4 bases at V and 1 base at J; junction bases unmatched: 9. Germline V lookup: CDR1 SGHNT, CDR2 YYREEE (reference sequence). In DNA form, the CDR3 reads TGTGCCAGCAGCCCCGGCCCTAGCGGGAGTGGCACAGATACGCAGTATTTT. It specifies CASSPGPSGSGTDTQYF.

The J gene is TRBJ2-1, the V gene TRBV3-1 (or the pseudogene TRBV3-2); D perhaps matches TRBD1 (5 bases). This CDR3 region has 15 residues. Trimming took 4 bases from V and 9 from J, leaving 19 bases between them. From germline, CDR1 is LGHDT and CDR2 YNNKEL (reference sequence). In DNA, the CDR3 is TGTGCCAGCAGCCCCAGACCCCGGCAGGGCAGTGAGCAGTTCTTC. Translated, it gives CASSPRPRQGSEQFF.

Here the CDR3 reads CASSPNPRRADYGYTF. CDR3 nucleotides: TGTGCCAGCAGCCCTAATCCGAGGAGGGCGGACTATGGCTACACCTTC. The chain employs TRBV2 and TRBJ1-2; D uncertain. Trimming shortened V by 6 bases and J by 3 bases, and 20 bases separated the two germline ends. The length of the CDR3 is 16 residues. Germline V gives CDR1 SNHLY, CDR2 FYNNEI.

This clone came up once. The J gene is TRBJ2-7, the V gene TRBV19, with TRBD2 as a possible D gene (5 bases). The CDR3 has 13 residues. CDR1 and CDR2 (germline): LNHDA, SQIVND (reference sequence). The V and J ends lost 3 bases and 2 bases respectively, with 8 bases between them. The CDR3 DNA is TGTGCCAGTAGTATCAGCGGTACCTACGAGCAGTACTTC. Translated: CASSISGTYEQYF.

The chain employs TRBV11-2 and TRBJ2-7, with D perhaps matching TRBD2 (6 bases). Between the trimmed V and J ends, which lost 6 bases and 1 base, there was a span of 19 bases. From germline, CDR1 is SGHAT and CDR2 FQNNGV. The CDR3 consists of 16 residues. The CDR3 nucleotides read TGTGCCAGCAGTCGTATAACGGGGACTCAGTCCTACGAGCAGTACTTC. Its translation: CASSRITGTQSYEQYF.

The table lists this clone with a few counts. The chain employs TRBV20-1 and TRBJ1-2; D gene ambiguous. The ends were cut back, 6 bases at V and 6 bases at J, with 8 bases in the middle. Germline values: CDR1 DFQATT, CDR2 SNEGSKA (reference sequence). The CDR3 sequence is 10 residues long. As DNA, the CDR3 is TGCAGTGCCCTGAGGGATGGCTACACCTTC. Translation: CSALRDGYTF.

J is TRBJ1-3 and V is TRBV20-1; D is perhaps TRBD1 (5 bases). V lost 3 bases to trimming and J lost 0 bases, with 9 bases between them. CDR1 is DFQATT, CDR2 SNEGSKA, per germline (reference sequence). The CDR3 extends over 14 amino acids. Here the CDR3 reads CSASRGPSGNTIYF. In nucleotides, the CDR3 is TGCAGTGCTAGTAGGGGCCCCTCTGGAAACACCATATATTTT.

This chain links TRBV30 with TRBJ2-3; 9 nucleotides agree with TRBD2. Germline V gene data show CDR1 as GTSNPN and CDR2 as SVGIG (reference sequence). V gave up 5 bases and J gave up 0 bases; unmatched junction bases: 12. The CDR3 length is 17 residues. CDR3 sequence reads: CAWAVGLAGHSTDTQYF. The CDR3 DNA reads TGTGCCTGGGCCGTGGGCCTAGCGGGACATAGCACAGATACGCAGTATTTT.

The chain employs TRBV2 and TRBJ2-1; D gene ambiguous. The V end was cut by 5 bases, the J end by 1 base, with 9 bases between. The CDR3 is 14 amino acids. The germline gives CDR1 SNHLY, CDR2 FYNNEI. The CDR3 coding sequence is TGTGCCAGCAGTACGGAGTCATCCTACAATGAGCAGTTCTTC. Its translation is CASSTESSYNEQFF.

This clone appeared a single time. The chain is built from TRBV29-1 and TRBJ2-7; D is ambiguous. Germline V gene data show CDR1 as SQVTM and CDR2 as ANQGSEA. V was trimmed by 2 bases and J by 3 bases, leaving 5 bases between them. CDR3 length: 11 amino acids. The CDR3 region has the DNA TGCAGCGTTGAATCGAGCTACGAGCAGTACTTC. This encodes CSVESSYEQYF.

This chain connects TRBV7-9 to TRBJ2-5; 10 nucleotides match TRBD2. There are 16 residues in the CDR3. Germline V gene sequence: CDR1 SEHNR, CDR2 FQNEAQ (reference sequence). The V and J ends lost 2 bases and 2 bases, in that order; junction bases with no gene match: 5. CDR3 sequence reads: CASSLLLAGDQETQYF. CDR3 sequence (DNA): TGTGCCAGCAGCTTATTGCTAGCGGGAGATCAAGAGACCCAGTACTTC.

The chain carries TRBV5-1 and TRBJ2-5; 10 bases map to TRBD2. Germline V gene sequence: CDR1 SGHRS, CDR2 YFSETQ. The J segment lost 3 bases and the V segment lost 4 bases, leaving 12 bases of the junction unmatched. This CDR3 comprises 17 residues. Here the CDR3 DNA reads TGCGCCAGCAGCCTACCCGAAGGGCTAGCGGGGGAAGAGACCCAGTACTTC. It translates to CASSLPEGLAGEETQYF.